Following are 11 T cell receptor beta chains from one sample sequenced in a study of OX40 agonist ivuxolimab in advanced cancers. Libraries were made using the immunoSEQ multiplex PCR assay. In its TCRdb copy, this immuneACCESS table keeps in-frame sequences only and misses some clones. Where compared with another copy, unresolved V genes explain less than half of these, and the others have no known cause. A total of 100,000 or so clones appear in this sample, approximately 91% of them only once. Approximately 0.7% of the sample is held by the ten biggest clonotypes. The input for sequencing was CD4+ or CD8+ T cells sorted from blood, taken in a trial of the OX40 agonist ivuxolimab. The receptors come from an adult with an advanced solid tumor such as melanoma, head and neck, liver or kidney cancer.

This chain uses TRBV6-6 with TRBJ2-7; TRBD2 is a possible D gene (5 bases). Germline CDR1 is MNHNY and CDR2 is SVGAGI (reference sequence). V was shortened by 0 bases and J by 1 base, with 10 bases between the two germline ends. This CDR3 is built from 15 residues. The CDR3 sequence is CASSYSPRGSYEQYF. CDR3 DNA sequence: TGTGCCAGCAGTTACTCGCCCCGAGGGTCCTACGAGCAGTACTTC.

This clone has only one observation. This chain links TRBV28 with TRBJ2-1; D is possibly TRBD1 (6 bases). CDR3 length equals 16 residues. Trimming removed 10 bases from V and 12 bases from J, with 31 bases in between. Looked up from germline, CDR1 is MDHEN and CDR2 is SYDVKM. CDR3 bases: TGTGCCACCATAGCAACACAGGGCAGGGGAGTATTTGGGCAGTTCTTC. Translation gives CATIATQGRGVFGQFF.

The genes are TRBV12-5 and TRBJ1-5; D gene uncertain. The CDR3 contains 14 residues. Germline V gene lookup returns CDR1 LGHNT and CDR2 FRNRAP. The V and J ends lost 0 bases and 8 bases respectively, with 11 bases between them. CDR3 bases: TGTGCTAGTGGTTTGGTACGAGTTCAGAAGCCCCAGCATTTT. Its protein product is CASGLVRVQKPQHF.

A single count supports this clone. The rearrangement joins TRBV4-3 to TRBJ1-2, with a possible D match to TRBD1 (6 bases). The CDR3 consists of 14 residues. The ends were cut back, 8 bases at V and 2 bases at J, with 15 bases in the middle. Germline-derived CDR1 and CDR2 are LGHNA and YSLEER. The CDR3 sequence: CASGTGLGNYGYTF. The CDR3 coding sequence is TGCGCCAGCGGAACAGGGCTAGGGAACTATGGCTACACCTTC.

The V and J genes are TRBV9 and TRBJ2-2; 7 bases fit TRBD1. The CDR3 totals 14 residues. V lost 3 bases, J lost 6 bases, and 5 bases stayed unmatched. Germline lookup yields CDR1 SGDLS and CDR2 YYNGEE. CDR3 DNA: TGTGCCAGCAGCGCACAGGGGCGGTCCGGGGAGCTGTTTTTT. Protein product: CASSAQGRSGELFF.

The chain employs TRBV27 and TRBJ1-6; D is perhaps TRBD1 (5 bases). The V gene lost 2 bases and the J gene lost 1 base, with 9 bases spanning the gap. The germline V gene encodes CDR1 MNHEY and CDR2 SMNVEV (reference sequence). The CDR3 totals 16 residues. CDR3 loop: CASSLDWGSYNSPLHF. The CDR3 region has the DNA TGTGCCAGCAGTTTAGATTGGGGGTCCTATAATTCACCCCTCCACTTT.

The CDR3 coding sequence is TGTGCCAGCAGGGACCCAGGACTAGCGGGAGTTACAGATACGCAGTATTTT. This sequence encodes CASRDPGLAGVTDTQYF. The V call is TRBV28, the J call TRBJ2-3, with 13 positions matching TRBD2. The CDR3 spans 17 residues. Trimming at V came to 6 bases and at J to 3 bases, leaving 9 bases not matched to a gene. Germline V gene sequence: CDR1 MDHEN, CDR2 SYDVKM.

CDR3 in amino acids: CASSLLTQGLGETQYF. The CDR3 bases are TGCGCCAGCAGCTTACTCACCCAGGGTCTGGGAGAGACCCAGTACTTC. This chain links TRBV5-1 with TRBJ2-5; tentative D call: TRBD1 (5 bases). The CDR3 sequence is 16 residues long. Germline CDR1 is SGHRS and CDR2 is YFSETQ. V gave up 2 bases and J gave up 4 bases, with 18 bases separating them.

The J gene is TRBJ2-4, the V gene TRBV6-4; D tentatively fits TRBD1 or TRBD2 (5 bases each). Germline V gene data show CDR1 as MRHNA and CDR2 as SNTAGT. The CDR3 is made up of 17 amino acids. The ends were cut back, 4 bases at V and 1 base at J, with 17 bases in the middle. CDR3: CASSVPGAGSAKNIQYF. CDR3 DNA sequence: TGTGCCAGCAGTGTCCCTGGGGCAGGGAGCGCCAAAAACATTCAGTACTTC.

The V and J genes are TRBV18 and TRBJ2-3; D possibly corresponds to TRBD1 (6 bases). Germline V gene data show CDR1 as KGHSH and CDR2 as LQKENI. This CDR3 has 12 amino acids. The V end lost 8 bases, the J end lost 11 bases, and 17 bases lay between the germline ends. CDR3 region: CASMGAGQGQYF. The CDR3 nucleotides are TGTGCCAGCATGGGGGCCGGACAAGGGCAGTATTTT.

The J gene is TRBJ2-1, the V gene TRBV28; 13 bases line up with TRBD2. The CDR3 sequence is 15 residues long. The junction had 8 bases not matched to a gene; V was cut back by 6 bases and J by 9 bases. CDR1 is MDHEN and CDR2 is SYDVKM in the germline V gene. The CDR3 DNA reads TGTGCCAGCAGACCAACTAGCGGGGGGGCAAGTGAGCAGTTCTTC. Its translation is CASRPTSGGASEQFF.